The clone carrying this T cell receptor beta chain was detected only a few times. Its specificity is unknown. Library preparation for TCR beta used quantitative 5'-RACE with molecular barcodes. A single record per CDR3 protein comes from TCRdb applying MiXCR to the 5' RACE reads. Altogether a few hundred thousand distinct CDR3 sequences are present, around 24% being singletons, with the ten largest covering about 17%. These data originate in a study of CD8 T cells in ankylosing spondylitis. Findings and limits, study-wide: What appeared characteristic of ankylosing spondylitis blood was a TCR beta motif of several highly homologous variants. Significant enrichment of disease-linked clones was reportedly seen in matched ankylosing spondylitis synovial fluid.

Germline CDR1 MNHNS, CDR2 SASEGT. This CDR3 comprises 14 residues. The V end was cut by 8 bases, the J end by 9 bases, with 17 bases between. The V call is TRBV6-1, the J call TRBJ1-6, with D possibly being TRBD1 (5 bases). Sequencing was carried out using blood, either unsorted or a sorted T cell fraction (not recorded which). The clonotype originates from a male donor with ankylosing spondylitis. CDR3 sequence (DNA): TGTGCCAGCGGGTCGGGACCGAGGAGTTCACCCCTCCACTTT. This sequence encodes CASGSGPRSSPLHF.